These T cell receptor beta chains were read from a single sample in a study of Ad26.COV2.S vaccination and SARS-CoV-2 variants. The method was immunoSEQ multiplex PCR; TCRdb's version includes in-frame clones alone and lacks a portion of them. The sample holds around 400,000 clones, about 91% seen once. The material sequenced was peripheral blood, taken in a trial of Ad26.COV2.S vaccine versus placebo. The receptors come from a person between 18 and 65 years old who received the Ad26.COV2.S COVID-19 vaccine or a placebo. The CDR3 runs from the conserved cysteine through the conserved F or W. The D gene is left open where the match is weak. Size is stated for part of the rows, as once, few or many counts, or as a class when the clone is expanded.

j_call clone_size d_call v_call cdr3_aa cdr3_nt
TRBJ2-7 - - TRBV3-1/TRBV3-2 CASSQDGGEQYF TGTGCCAGCAGCCAAGATGGGGGGGAGCAGTACTTC
TRBJ2-7 - - TRBV6-5 CASSFSVSSYEQYF TGTGCCAGCAGTTTCTCGGTGAGCTCCTACGAGCAGTACTTC
TRBJ1-1 - - TRBV6-2/TRBV6-3 CASSYSGQGNTEAFF TGTGCCAGCAGTTACTCTGGGCAGGGGAACACTGAAGCTTTCTTT
TRBJ2-5 - - TRBV2 CASSLSQETQYF TGTGCCAGCAGTCTGTCCCAAGAGACCCAGTACTTC
TRBJ2-3 - - TRBV4-1 CASSQDPLNTQYF TGCGCCAGCAGCCAAGATCCTTTGAATACGCAGTATTTT
TRBJ2-3 - - TRBV28 CASSFRGKSDTQYF TGTGCCAGCAGTTTTAGAGGGAAGTCAGATACGCAGTATTTT
TRBJ1-2 - - TRBV30 CAWSEKQPYGYTF TGTGCCTGGAGTGAGAAGCAACCCTATGGCTACACCTTC
TRBJ1-5 - - TRBV19 CASSNRDSNQPQHF TGTGCCAGTAGCAACAGGGATAGCAATCAGCCCCAGCATTTT
TRBJ2-5 - - TRBV5-4 CASSTGEETQYF TGTGCCAGCAGCACGGGAGAAGAGACCCAGTACTTC
TRBJ2-1 - - TRBV11-3 CASSGSSYNEQFF TGTGCCAGCAGCGGGAGCTCCTACAATGAGCAGTTCTTC
TRBJ2-1 - TRBD1 TRBV5-1 CASSWDRAGGEQFF TGCGCCAGCAGCTGGGACAGGGCTGGGGGTGAGCAGTTCTTC
TRBJ2-1 - - TRBV6-1 CASSENPVTYNEQFF TGTGCCAGCAGTGAAAATCCCGTAACCTACAATGAGCAGTTCTTC
TRBJ1-4 - - TRBV6-5 CASSYEVREKLFF TGTGCCAGCAGTTACGAGGTTAGGGAAAAACTGTTTTTT
TRBJ2-1 - - TRBV21-1 CASSTRYKLTSGRAEDNEQFF TGTGCCAGCAGCACTCGATATAAACTCACTAGCGGGAGGGCCGAAGATAATGAGCAGTTCTTC
TRBJ2-7 - TRBD1 TRBV10-3 CAISEGTGAYEQYF TGTGCCATCAGTGAGGGGACAGGGGCCTACGAGCAGTACTTC
TRBJ1-6 - - TRBV9 CASRRDQYNSPLHF TGTGCCAGCAGGAGGGATCAATATAATTCACCCCTCCACTTT
TRBJ2-3 - - TRBV29-1 CSVARSTDTQYF TGCAGCGTTGCCAGGAGCACAGATACGCAGTATTTT
TRBJ2-2 - TRBD2 TRBV9 CASSVGGRATGELFF TGTGCCAGCAGCGTAGGCGGGAGGGCCACCGGGGAGCTGTTTTTT
TRBJ2-7 few TRBD2 TRBV9 CASSVDQRETEQYF TGTGCCAGCAGCGTAGACCAGCGGGAAACCGAGCAGTACTTC
TRBJ2-5 - - TRBV11-3 CASSSRAQETQYF TGTGCCAGCAGCTCGCGAGCCCAGGAGACCCAGTACTTC
TRBJ2-5 - TRBD2 TRBV3-1/TRBV3-2 CASSQGTSGSFETQYF TGTGCCAGCAGCCAAGGGACTAGCGGGAGTTTTGAGACCCAGTACTTC
TRBJ1-3 - - TRBV13 CASSLGVSSGNTIYF TGTGCCAGCAGCTTAGGGGTAAGCTCTGGAAACACCATATATTTT
TRBJ2-3 - TRBD2 TRBV4-2 CASLAGYASTDTQYF TGTGCCAGCTTAGCGGGGTATGCTAGCACAGATACGCAGTATTTT
TRBJ2-7 - - TRBV15 CATSNPALGEAYEQYF TGTGCCACCAGCAATCCGGCTCTAGGGGAAGCCTACGAGCAGTACTTC
TRBJ2-5 - TRBD2 TRBV7-3 CASSASGTIQETQYF TGTGCCAGCAGCGCGTCCGGGACTATCCAAGAGACCCAGTACTTC
TRBJ1-5 - TRBD1 TRBV27 CASSLTQGATQPQHF TGTGCCAGCAGTTTAACACAGGGGGCCACTCAGCCCCAGCATTTT
TRBJ2-1 - - TRBV13 CASSGRGHNEQFF TGTGCCAGCAGCGGAAGGGGACACAATGAGCAGTTCTTC
TRBJ1-1 - TRBD1 TRBV5-1 CASGKTGGWDEAFF TGCGCCAGCGGAAAGACAGGGGGTTGGGATGAAGCTTTCTTT
TRBJ1-5 - - TRBV29-1 CSVNEGVNQPQHF TGCAGCGTTAACGAGGGTGTCAATCAGCCCCAGCATTTT
TRBJ1-2 - - TRBV5-1 CASSFNPLSPYGYTF TGCGCCAGCAGCTTTAACCCCCTGAGCCCCTATGGCTACACCTTC
TRBJ2-7 - TRBD2 TRBV6-5 CASRGLAGGGEQYF TGTGCCAGCAGGGGACTAGCGGGAGGGGGCGAGCAGTACTTC
TRBJ2-2 - - TRBV11-3 CASSSWGGLGWELFF TGTGCCAGCAGCTCTTGGGGCGGGTTAGGCTGGGAGCTGTTTTTT
TRBJ1-4 - - TRBV5-6 CASSSLSARGSEKLFF TGTGCCAGCAGCTCCCTTAGCGCCCGGGGGAGTGAAAAACTGTTTTTT
TRBJ2-3 once - TRBV5-4 CASPGGGGPSTDTQYF TGTGCCAGCCCTGGGGGTGGCGGGCCCAGCACAGATACGCAGTATTTT
TRBJ1-4 - TRBD1 TRBV2 CASSEDRGEKLFF TGTGCCAGCAGTGAGGACAGGGGTGAAAAACTGTTTTTT
TRBJ1-2 - - TRBV7-9 CASSLGPGRSGYTF TGTGCCAGCAGCTTAGGGCCAGGGCGTTCTGGCTACACCTTC
TRBJ2-7 - - TRBV7-9 CASSPPQSEQYF TGTGCCAGCAGCCCGCCCCAGAGCGAGCAGTACTTC
TRBJ2-1 - - TRBV24-1 CATSDPGDGGEQFF TGTGCCACCAGTGATCCGGGGGACGGGGGTGAGCAGTTCTTC
TRBJ2-5 - - TRBV19 CASTRTGGEETQYF TGTGCCAGTACCCGGACCGGGGGCGAAGAGACCCAGTACTTC
TRBJ2-7 - TRBD2 TRBV28 CASSRGGGRLAPYEQYF TGTGCCAGCAGCCGCGGGGGGGGCCGATTGGCCCCCTACGAGCAGTACTTC
TRBJ2-5 - - TRBV28 CASSFTGEVEETQYF TGTGCCAGCAGTTTTACGGGAGAGGTGGAAGAGACCCAGTACTTC